This T cell receptor beta chain was recovered during a study of blood T cell repertoires in COVID-19 (dated by TCRdb to between 2020 and 2021). Background for the entire study: The collaborator samples originated in the United States, Italy and Spain and spanned the acute and convalescent phases of COVID-19. The material from the prospective study consisted of cDNA or gDNA derived from T cells, B-cell-depleted T cells, or PBMCs. A freely available public database, intended as a resource for researchers studying the immune response to SARS-CoV-2, is where the repertoires were released. Samples came from the ongoing ImmuneRACE study (first 160 participants) plus 1,254 subjects from 6 global collaborators. Nearly every sample came with metadata listing a de-identified subject ID, COVID-19 status, age in years and sex. Where available, HLA class I and class II types were taken from metadata supplied by the sample provider and were not determined by assay-based typing. The dataset comprised deeply sampled blood TCRbeta repertoires from subjects exposed to, actively infected with, or recovered from COVID-19.

TCRbeta CDR3 regions were amplified from genomic DNA by means of the immunoSEQ Assay, a bias-controlled multiplex PCR. Turning to the authors' computational methods: Within the assay, amplification of reference gene primers was used to estimate how many nucleated cells each sample contained. To quantify the absolute abundance of each unique TCRbeta CDR3 rearrangement, sequence reads were collapsed and filtered. For each sample, productive Simpson clonality was calculated as the square root of Simpson's diversity index across productive rearrangements. TCRdb retrieved this table from immuneACCESS and kept in-frame rearrangements only. Not all clones are present; in checked studies, unresolved V genes account for under half, and no reason is known for the remainder. V, J and clone size are taken as reported in that table, and D and trimming were inferred from the DNA itself. Present in this sample are about 300,000 clones, about 82% of which were seen just once. The ten largest clones add up to approximately 1.5% of the sample.

What the work shows at the level of the full study, not this receptor alone: Clinical and demographic metadata were provided uncurated, with the amount varying by source and participant.

The collaborating institutions used their own protocols to collect whole blood in K2EDTA tubes. For TCRbeta analysis, collaborator samples were shipped as frozen whole blood, as isolated PBMCs, or as DNA extracted from either sample type. The CDR3 runs 16 residues from the cysteine to the phenylalanine. Of all the DNA, just the CDR3 is kept, 48 bases in frame from base 1. Trimmed from V: 4 bases; trimmed from J: 3 bases; junction bases lacking a gene match: 8. CDR1 and CDR2 are drawn from the germline V gene: SGHTA, FQGTGA. The table lists this clone with a count of one. This receptor's antigen is unknown. Base qualities are not at hand, and no much larger clone is one base apart.

The chain was built from TRBV7-3 and TRBJ2-2; TRBD2 fits 7 bases in the junction. This receptor was obtained from a woman aged 45-65 years with acute or convalescent COVID-19. Sequenced: peripheral blood. The sequence in DNA is TGTGCCAGCAGCTATGGGGGAGGGCGTTACACCGGGGAGCTGTTTTTT. Its protein reads: CASSYGGGRYTGELFF.